The following is a T cell receptor beta chain sequence with its context. Its antigen remains unidentified. These data come from a study of shared clonotypes between healthy human individuals. Study results and caveats: Sampling covered blood only; tissue repertoires likely differ. Sequencing depth was expected to affect clonotype sharing among donors.

J gave up 2 bases and V 5 bases, and 3 bases lay outside the gene matches. The germline V gene encodes CDR1 MDHEN and CDR2 SYDVKM. This CDR3 contains 14 residues. The repertoire was sequenced with immunoSEQ multiplex PCR; TCRdb's copy has only in-frame clones and lacks some. The sample includes about 2.4 million clones, over 85% of them seen just once. The chain combines TRBV28 with TRBJ1-2; 9 bases match TRBD1. The receptor was derived from a man between 18 and 29 years old in good health. Some clones in this sample may be carry-over from other donors' samples. Sequencing was performed on naive CD4+ T cells from PBMCs. Specified subset: CD45RA+ positively selected. The CDR3: CASSTGGANYGYTF. CDR3 nucleotides: TGTGCCAGCAGTACAGGGGGCGCCAACTATGGCTACACCTTC.